This entry lists 24 T cell receptor beta chains sequenced from one sample in a study of beta chain features in type 1 diabetes. The isolated RNA, all of it, was reverse transcribed, so expressed TCRB transcripts were what got sequenced. Using immunoSEQ multiplex PCR, the repertoire was profiled, and TCRdb retains in-frame clones only, with some absent. The sample comprises roughly 450,000 clones, about 14% of which are singletons, and about 0.034% rests with the top ten. Sequencing was done on a sample of naive CD4+ T cells from blood. These receptors originate from a man younger than 40 in good health.

The CDR3 DNA reads as TGCGCCAGCAGCTCGACCGGGACTAGCGGCTACAATGAGCAGTTCTTC. Translated, it gives CASSSTGTSGYNEQFF. The chain has TRBV5-1 and TRBJ2-1; 11 bases fit TRBD2. V shed 3 bases, J shed 3 bases, and the junction held 5 bases outside the gene matches. The CDR3 contains 16 residues. Germline V gives CDR1 SGHRS, CDR2 YFSETQ.

The CDR3 DNA reads TGTGCCAGCTCACCCTCGGGGAGATCAACTAATGAAAAACTGTTTTTT. Its translation: CASSPSGRSTNEKLFF. The J gene is TRBJ1-4, the V gene TRBV18; D gene ambiguous. CDR1 KGHSH and CDR2 LQKENI come from the germline V gene. V dropped 3 bases and J dropped 0 bases, with 11 bases sitting between them. CDR3 length: 16 amino acids.

In its sample, this clone was seen a few times. This chain connects TRBV9 to TRBJ2-3, with unresolved D. This CDR3 spans 14 amino acids. The V end was cut by 0 bases, the J end by 0 bases, with 5 bases between. The germline V gene has CDR1 SGDLS and CDR2 YYNGEE. The CDR3 DNA follows: TGTGCCAGCAGCGTAGAAACGAGCACAGATACGCAGTATTTT. It encodes CASSVETSTDTQYF.

This clone was counted a few times. This sample includes further DNA sequences coding for the same CDR3. This chain uses TRBV9 with TRBJ2-3; D call uncertain. The length of the CDR3 is 13 residues. The germline V and J ends were trimmed by 3 bases and 0 bases, with 5 bases remaining between them. CDR1 and CDR2 (germline): SGDLS, YYNGEE. DNA of the CDR3: TGTGCCAGCAGCGAACCTAGCACAGATACGCAGTATTTT. This gives the protein CASSEPSTDTQYF.

The CDR3 protein is CASSLGGSASYNEQFF. DNA for the CDR3: TGTGCCAGCAGCTTAGGAGGTAGCGCCTCCTACAATGAGCAGTTCTTC. V and J are TRBV7-2 and TRBJ2-1; D might be TRBD2 (5 bases). Germline V gives CDR1 SGHTA, CDR2 FQGNSA. Trimming took off 1 base at V and 0 bases at J, with 10 bases between the two ends. The CDR3 spans 16 residues.

J is TRBJ1-5 and V is TRBV30; 7 bases align to TRBD1. Germline V gene lookup returns CDR1 GTSNPN and CDR2 SVGIG (reference sequence). This CDR3 has 16 amino acids. J gave up 5 bases and V 0 bases, and 10 bases lay outside the gene matches. The CDR3 spells CAWSVLGGHGDQPQHF. In nucleotides, the CDR3 is TGTGCCTGGAGTGTATTAGGGGGCCACGGAGATCAGCCCCAGCATTTT.

This clone was seen more than once but under ten times. The J gene is TRBJ1-1, the V gene TRBV6-5, with 8 bases lining up with TRBD1. The CDR3 contains 13 residues. Germline V gene lookup returns CDR1 MNHEY and CDR2 SVGAGI. Trimming at V came to 5 bases and at J to 6 bases, leaving 5 bases not matched to a gene. This chain's CDR3 is CASSQDRGAEAFF. The CDR3 coding sequence is TGTGCCAGCAGTCAAGACAGGGGAGCTGAAGCTTTCTTT.

This clone was counted between two and nine times. The chain is built from TRBV25-1 and TRBJ2-7; 8 bases map to TRBD1. The ends lost 7 bases at V and 3 bases at J; junction bases unmatched: 8. Germline V gene lookup returns CDR1 MGHDK and CDR2 SYGVNS. The CDR3 has 14 amino acids. CDR3 in DNA: TGTGCCAGCAACCCGACAGGGGAAAGCTACGAGCAGTACTTC. Its protein product is CASNPTGESYEQYF.

This clone was recorded a few times. The gene calls are TRBV20-1 and TRBJ2-7, with D unresolved. With 1 base removed from V and 6 bases from J, the gap between germline ends came to 7 bases. The CDR3 extends over 11 amino acids. The germline gives CDR1 DFQATT, CDR2 SNEGSKA (reference sequence). The CDR3 spells CSARGYSEQYF. In DNA, the CDR3 is TGCAGTGCTAGAGGGTATTCCGAGCAGTACTTC.

V and J are TRBV9 and TRBJ2-7; a weak D match, TRBD1 (5 bases). The V gene lost 3 bases and the J gene lost 2 bases, with 9 bases spanning the gap. The CDR3 is made up of 13 amino acids. Germline V gene data show CDR1 as SGDLS and CDR2 as YYNGEE. CDR3 loop: CASSAGQAYEQYF. CDR3 coding DNA: TGTGCCAGCAGCGCCGGACAAGCCTACGAGCAGTACTTC.

The chain links TRBV6-1 to TRBJ2-5; 8 bases fit TRBD2. This CDR3 region has 14 residues. Germline V CDR1 and CDR2: MNHNS, SASEGT. The junction had 8 bases not matched to a gene; V was cut back by 7 bases and J by 4 bases. CDR3 DNA sequence: TGTGCCAGCAATCCGCTTACTAGCGGAGAGACCCAGTACTTC. Its protein is CASNPLTSGETQYF.

The gene calls are TRBV5-6 and TRBJ2-2, with D perhaps TRBD1 (5 bases). Trimming stripped 0 bases from V and 5 bases from J, with 8 bases between. This CDR3 is built from 14 residues. CDR1 is SGHDT and CDR2 is YYEEEE in the germline V gene. Here the CDR3 reads CASSLGRTTGELFF. Written as DNA, the CDR3 is TGTGCCAGCAGCTTGGGCCGGACAACCGGGGAGCTGTTTTTT.

This clone showed up just a few times. The rearrangement uses TRBV5-1 and TRBJ2-1; D not certain. Trimming pared 4 bases from V and 1 base from J, leaving 12 bases between. The CDR3 spans 15 residues. Looked up from germline, CDR1 is SGHRS and CDR2 is YFSETQ. The CDR3: CASSPRTESYNEQFF. In nucleotides, the CDR3 is TGCGCCAGCAGCCCCCGGACGGAATCCTACAATGAGCAGTTCTTC.

The chain employs TRBV6-5 and TRBJ2-2, with 9 bases fitting TRBD2. Germline assignment: CDR1 MNHEY and CDR2 SVGAGI. Losses at the gene ends were 7 bases for V and 7 bases for J; bases not matched to a gene: 10. The length of the CDR3 is 15 residues. The CDR3 DNA sequence: TGTGCCAGCACCCAGGGACTAGCCGTAGGCGGGGAGCTGTTTTTT. It codes for CASTQGLAVGGELFF.

The J gene is TRBJ2-2, the V gene TRBV6-5, with 8 positions matching TRBD2. V shed 2 bases and J 4 bases; nucleotides not matched to a gene: 3. CDR1 and CDR2 (germline): MNHEY, SVGAGI. This CDR3 has 15 amino acids. CDR3 sequence (DNA): TGTGCCAGCAGTTACGGCGGGGGGAGCACCGGGGAGCTGTTTTTT. This encodes CASSYGGGSTGELFF.

This chain uses TRBV5-6 with TRBJ1-5, with D tentatively TRBD1 (5 bases). Trimming took off 2 bases at V and 8 bases at J, with 17 bases between the two ends. The CDR3 consists of 15 residues. CDR1 and CDR2 from the germline V gene are SGHDT and YYEEEE. The CDR3 DNA follows: TGTGCCAGCAGCTTCCATTCGATCGGGGGGGAGCCCCAGCATTTT. It translates to CASSFHSIGGEPQHF.

The CDR3 nucleotides are TGTGCCCTAAGCGGGGGTGCCATCGGGGAGCTGTTTTTT. Encoded protein: CALSGGAIGELFF. The rearrangement uses TRBV7-9 and TRBJ2-2, with 8 bases lining up with TRBD2. Losses at the gene ends were 11 bases for V and 7 bases for J; bases not matched to a gene: 9. Germline CDR1 and CDR2: SEHNR and FQNEAQ (reference sequence). The CDR3 is 13 residues long.

The rearrangement uses TRBV10-3 and TRBJ2-3; 9 positions agree with TRBD1. This CDR3 has 15 residues. Unmatched junction bases numbered 7, after V lost 6 bases and J lost 3 bases. Germline lookup yields CDR1 ENHRY and CDR2 SYGVKD. The CDR3 is CAISGGQGGTDTQYF. DNA of the CDR3: TGTGCCATCAGCGGGGGACAGGGAGGGACAGATACGCAGTATTTT.

This clone came up a few times. The rearrangement joins TRBV25-1 to TRBJ2-5; D tentatively fits TRBD1 or TRBD2 (5 bases each). With 1 base removed from V and 5 bases from J, the gap between germline ends came to 14 bases. CDR3 length: 15 amino acids. CDR1 and CDR2 (germline): MGHDK, SYGVNS. In nucleotides, the CDR3 is TGTGCCAGCAGTGAATGGATTTCCGGGACGGAGACCCAGTACTTC. Translation: CASSEWISGTETQYF.

J is TRBJ2-5 and V is TRBV15, with 7 bases fitting TRBD2. CDR1 is LNHNV, CDR2 YYDKDF, per germline (reference sequence). This CDR3 has 14 amino acids. Trimming cost V 1 base and J 5 bases; bases outside gene matches: 4. The chain's CDR3 is CATSRGKGGETQYF. The CDR3 DNA reads TGTGCCACCAGCAGAGGGAAGGGAGGGGAGACCCAGTACTTC.

In the case of this clone: Other nucleotide sequences from this sample produce the same CDR3. V and J are TRBV7-9 and TRBJ1-2; the D gene is possibly TRBD1 (6 bases). V was clipped by 3 bases and J by 3 bases, with 8 bases between them. CDR3 size: 13 residues. Germline V gene lookup returns CDR1 SEHNR and CDR2 FQNEAQ (reference sequence). The CDR3 loop reads CASSLGGDYGYTF. CDR3 coding DNA: TGTGCCAGCAGCTTGGGGGGCGACTATGGCTACACCTTC.

This clone occurred a few times. The chain's CDR3 is CASSQEGRTTYEQYF. DNA of the CDR3: TGCGCCAGCAGCCAAGAAGGCAGGACCACCTACGAGCAGTACTTC. V gene TRBV4-3 combines with J gene TRBJ2-7; D unclear. The CDR3 sequence is 15 residues long. V lost 0 bases and J 2 bases, leaving 11 bases between the germline ends. Per germline, CDR1 LGHNA and CDR2 YSLEER.

V is TRBV6-1 and J is TRBJ1-1, with 8 bases that match TRBD1. The J segment lost 0 bases and the V segment lost 6 bases, leaving 3 bases of the junction unmatched. The germline V gene has CDR1 MNHNS and CDR2 SASEGT. The CDR3 sequence is 14 residues long. The CDR3 loop reads CASSTTGVNTEAFF. The CDR3 DNA reads as TGTGCCAGCAGCACGACAGGGGTGAACACTGAAGCTTTCTTT.

This clone occurred a few times. The junction departs from the called germline gene at one end, perhaps through a read error. The chain combines TRBV9 with TRBJ1-1; TRBD1 aligns across 7 bases. This CDR3 contains 15 residues. Germline V gene lookup returns CDR1 SGDLS and CDR2 YYNGEE. The CDR3 loop reads CASSGPGQMNTEAFF. The CDR3 bases are TGTGCCAGCAGCGGCCCGGGACAGATGAATACTGAAGCTTTCTTT.